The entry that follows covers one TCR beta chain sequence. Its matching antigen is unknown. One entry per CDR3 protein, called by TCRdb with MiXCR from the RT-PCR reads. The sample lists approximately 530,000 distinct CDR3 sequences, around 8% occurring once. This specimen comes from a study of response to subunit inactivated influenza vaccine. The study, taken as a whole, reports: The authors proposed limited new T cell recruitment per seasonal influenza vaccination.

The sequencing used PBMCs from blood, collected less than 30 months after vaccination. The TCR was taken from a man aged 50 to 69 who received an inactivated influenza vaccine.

CDR3 bases: TGTGCCAGCAGCTCGGACTCCTCGTGGGAGACCCAGTACTTC. Its protein product is CASSSDSSWETQYF. This chain links TRBV12-3 or TRBV12-4 with TRBJ2-5, with a tentative D call TRBD2 (5 bases). There are 14 residues in the CDR3. Deletions cut 6 bases from V and 5 bases from J, with 16 bases between.